The clone carrying this T cell receptor (beta chain) was picked up many times. The antigen is undetermined. The investigators made TCR beta cDNA from approximately 0.5 ug total RNA, using a constant-region primer. Nested multiplex PCR, run for three rounds with slightly modified ARM-PCR, yielded TCR beta libraries. Use of TRBV1-TRBV30 forward primers with a C-beta reverse primer characterized the first two PCR rounds, which lasted about 10 cycles each. Each CDR3 protein is one row after TCRdb ran MiXCR on the multiplex PCR reads. This table holds about 78,000 distinct CDR3 sequences, about 72% found once. This specimen comes from a study of tumor-infiltrating lymphocytes in primary liver carcinoma. Whole-study results and caveats: When set against blood, tumors had a significantly higher top-250-clone fraction (p = 0.039).

Extraction of RNA together with DNA used about 18-30 mg of unsorted bulk tissue. Uniformly, tumor samples exhibited a viable tumor cell fraction exceeding 90%. Germline assignment: CDR1 SGHDN and CDR2 FVKESK. The CDR3 consists of 15 residues. V was trimmed by 8 bases and J by 2 bases, leaving 15 bases between them. Material for sequencing was liver tumor tissue from sampling region 4. Described subset: tumor region T4, right-lateral pole. This rearrangement joins TRBV14 to TRBJ2-2; D may correspond to TRBD1 or TRBD2 (5 bases each). The source is a man aged 40-49 years with primary liver carcinoma and hepatitis B virus infection. CDR3: CASEWDRCNTGELFF. Written as DNA, the CDR3 is TGTGCCAGCGAATGGGACCGATGCAACACCGGGGAGCTGTTTTTT. Full variable domain (outside the CDR3, taken from reference TRBV14 and TRBJ2-2): EAGVTQFPSHSVIEKGQTVTLRCDPISGHDNLYWYRRVMGKEIKFLLHFVKESKQDESGMPNNRFLAERTGGTYSTLKVQPAELEDSGVYFCASEWDRCNTGELFFGEGSRLTVL.